A selection of T cell receptor beta chains follows, all from one sample in a study of quantifying T cell responses using KT2 cells. Using its own MiXCR run on the UMI-ligation and nested PCR reads, TCRdb lists one record per CDR3 protein. The table includes around 56,000 distinct CDR3 sequences, 12% detected once. Sequenced: PBMCs spiked with cells of the T cell clone KT2. These receptors were collected from a human donor. The CDR3 runs from the conserved cysteine through the conserved F or W. D genes are given only for firm matches. Size is omitted from some rows. Given values are once, few, many or a class for expanded clones.

few	TRBD2	TRBV20-1	TRBJ2-3	TGCAGTGCTAGCTCTAGCGGGATCACAGATACGCAGTATTTT	CSASSSGITDTQYF
NA	TRBD2	TRBV29-1	TRBJ2-1	TGCAGCGTCAAAGAGGGAGGGGCATACAATGAGCAGTTCTTC	CSVKEGGAYNEQFF
many	NA	TRBV27	TRBJ2-5	TGTGCCAGCAGGCCCCCGGGGGAAGAGACCCAGTACTTC	CASRPPGEETQYF
many	TRBD1	TRBV27	TRBJ2-1	TGTGCCAGCAGTTTAGACAGGGGTTCCTACAATGAGCAGTTCTTC	CASSLDRGSYNEQFF
many	TRBD1	TRBV5-1	TRBJ2-1	TGCGCCAGCAGCATTTCGACAGGGACCTTCCCAAATGAGCAGTTCTTC	CASSISTGTFPNEQFF
few	NA	TRBV7-6	TRBJ1-6	TGTGCCAGCAGTCGACGGTCGGGGTTGGTTTCACCCCTCCACTTT	CASSRRSGLVSPLHF
few	NA	TRBV6-1	TRBJ1-1	TGTGCCAGCAGTGCTACTGGCCGGGCCTACACTGAAGCTTTCTTT	CASSATGRAYTEAFF
few	NA	TRBV5-1	TRBJ1-2	TGCGCCAGCAGCACGGACGGTGGCTATGGCTACACCTTC	CASSTDGGYGYTF
NA	NA	TRBV12-3/TRBV12-4	TRBJ1-6	TGTGCCAGCAGCCCGGGGCACAGGGCTAATTCACCCCTCCACTTT	CASSPGHRANSPLHF
NA	NA	TRBV12-3/TRBV12-4	TRBJ1-1	TGTGCCAGCAGTTTACGGGGCCTGAACACTGAAGCTTTCTTT	CASSLRGLNTEAFF
few	NA	TRBV10-3	TRBJ1-1	TGTGCCATCAGTACCCGACAGTCTAGCACTGAAGCTTTCTTT	CAISTRQSSTEAFF
NA	TRBD1	TRBV20-1	TRBJ2-1	TGCAGTGCTAGATTACCTCCCGGGACAGGTTGGGAGAATGAGCAGTTCTTC	CSARLPPGTGWENEQFF
once	TRBD2	TRBV9	TRBJ2-1	TGTGCCAGCAGCCGCTCGGGCGGGAGGTTATCCCCCCTCTCCCACAATGAGCAGTTCTTC	CASSRSGGRLSPLSHNEQFF
NA	NA	TRBV7-9	TRBJ2-1	TGTGCCAGCAGCTTAGCTACTTCCTTAGGAGGAGGGAGCAATGAGCAGTTCTTC	CASSLATSLGGGSNEQFF
few	TRBD2	TRBV28	TRBJ2-3	TGTGCCAGCAGAACCGGGACTAGCGGGTTCACAGATACGCAGTATTTT	CASRTGTSGFTDTQYF
few	NA	TRBV5-1	TRBJ1-5	TGCGCCAGCAGTGTGATGCCCAATCAGCCCCAGCATTTT	CASSVMPNQPQHF
few	TRBD2	TRBV3-1	TRBJ2-1	TGTGCCAGCAGCCAAGGAGTAGCGGGGGGCGGTTTTGAGCAGTTCTTC	CASSQGVAGGGFEQFF
NA	NA	TRBV12-3/TRBV12-4	TRBJ2-1	TGTGCCAGCAGTTTTGGGGGGGGGGCCTCCAATGAGCAGTTCTTC	CASSFGGGASNEQFF
NA	NA	TRBV18	TRBJ2-3	TGTGCCAGCTCACCGTTTACGACTAGCACAGATACGCAGTATTTT	CASSPFTTSTDTQYF
NA	TRBD1	TRBV2	TRBJ2-7	TGTGCCAGCCGCTGGACAGGGAGCTACAACGAGCAGTACTTC	CASRWTGSYNEQYF
NA	TRBD1	TRBV12-3/TRBV12-4	TRBJ2-3	TGTGCCAGCAGTTTAGTATTGAGGTTCGGGACAGCGGAGCTCTCCACAGATACGCAGTATTTT	CASSLVLRFGTAELSTDTQYF
NA	NA	TRBV7-6	TRBJ1-4	TGTGCCAGCAGCTTAGATGAAGCAACTAATGAAAAACTGTTTTTT	CASSLDEATNEKLFF